This TCR beta chain was recorded in a study of T cell responses to AZD1222 COVID-19 vaccine. As to this clone: Its specificity is unknown.

Findings and caveats of the study: Distributed over spike, vaccine-associated CD4 TCRs predominated at 160-218 and 743-854. Rises in breadth and depth of Spike-specific TCRs came after two AZD1222 doses. White British donors predominated, females outnumbered males, and clonal diversity was possibly underestimated.

Using immunoSEQ multiplex PCR, the repertoire was profiled, and TCRdb retains in-frame clones only, with some absent. The table lists roughly 150,000 clones, around 93% of them singletons. V gave up 2 bases and J gave up 5 bases, with 15 bases separating them. This CDR3 has 15 residues. Germline V lookup: CDR1 MNHNS, CDR2 SASEGT. This specimen consisted of peripheral blood, obtained 28 days after the second AZD1222 dose. V gene TRBV6-1 combines with J gene TRBJ2-5; no firm D call. This TCR derives from an adult who received the AZD1222 COVID-19 vaccine. The CDR3 spells CASSELPAARETQYF. The DNA of the CDR3 is TGTGCCAGCAGTGAATTACCCGCCGCCCGGGAGACCCAGTACTTC.